Each of the 10 T cell receptor beta chains below was sequenced from the same sample in a study of control samples from healthy donors and cancer patients. TCRdb's copy holds only in-frame clones and misses some; the assay was immunoSEQ multiplex PCR. The sample includes roughly 180,000 clones, 91% of them seen just once. The sequencing input was blood. Source of these receptors: a woman aged 40-49 years in good health.

V and J are TRBV19 and TRBJ1-2; 8 bases are shared with TRBD1. CDR1 is LNHDA, CDR2 SQIVND, per germline (reference sequence). The ends lost 3 bases at V and 4 bases at J; junction bases unmatched: 7. The CDR3 is 15 amino acids. CDR3 sequence reads: CASSIPGGPVYGYTF. In DNA form, the CDR3 reads TGTGCCAGTAGTATTCCAGGGGGCCCTGTCTATGGCTACACCTTC. Based on the CDR3 plus reference TRBV19 and TRBJ1-2, the full variable domain is DGGITQSPKYLFRKEGQNVTLSCEQNLNHDAMYWYRQDPGQGLRLIYYSQIVNDFQKGDIAEGYSVSREKKESFPLTVTSAQKNPTAFYLCASSIPGGPVYGYTFGSGTRLTVV.

The V call is TRBV12-2, the J call TRBJ2-7; the D call in the table, TRBD1, was not verified against the DNA. TRBV12-2 is an annotated pseudogene. The CDR3 has 19 residues. Written as DNA, the CDR3 is TGTGCAAGTCGCTTAGCGCGAGGGGGAAAGGACAGAGACTCCTACGAGCAGTACTTC. Translating it yields CASRLARGGKDRDSYEQYF.

The V gene is TRBV4-1, the J gene TRBJ1-3; D may be TRBD1 (6 bases). The CDR3 extends over 16 amino acids. V lost 4 bases and J lost 4, with 17 bases in between. Germline V lookup: CDR1 MGHRA, CDR2 YSYEKL. The CDR3 here is CASSPSGWGAGNTIYF. The CDR3, as DNA: TGCGCCAGCAGCCCTTCTGGTTGGGGGGCGGGAAACACCATATATTTT.

The chain uses TRBV5-1 and TRBJ1-4, with 10 bases lining up with TRBD1. V shed 7 bases, J shed 7 bases, and the junction held 4 bases outside the gene matches. CDR3 size: 13 residues. The V gene's germline CDR1 is SGHRS and CDR2 YFSETQ. The CDR3, as DNA: TGCGCCAGCGGGACAGGGGTGGGTGAAAAACTGTTTTTT. It yields the protein CASGTGVGEKLFF.

The chain combines TRBV9 with TRBJ2-7; maybe TRBD2 (6 bases). There are 15 residues in the CDR3. V was trimmed by 0 bases and J by 2 bases, leaving 12 bases between them. Germline V gives CDR1 SGDLS, CDR2 YYNGEE. The CDR3 DNA is TGTGCCAGCAGCGTAGGTGGAGGGCAGGCCTACGAGCAGTACTTC. Translation gives CASSVGGGQAYEQYF.

The chain links TRBV5-6 to TRBJ2-6; D not resolved. Trimming pared 2 bases from V and 0 bases from J, leaving 12 bases between. Germline CDR1 and CDR2: SGHDT and YYEEEE. The CDR3 runs to 17 residues. The CDR3 protein is CASSFRAGNSGANVLTF. The CDR3 DNA is TGTGCCAGCAGCTTTAGGGCAGGCAACTCTGGGGCCAACGTCCTGACTTTC.

The CDR3 sequence is CASSRAGNNYGYTF. CDR3 bases: TGTGCCAGCAGCCGGGCAGGAAATAACTATGGCTACACCTTC. This sequence joins TRBV7-2 and TRBJ1-2, with D hard to call. The CDR3 consists of 14 residues. V was cut by 5 bases and J by 1 base, with 11 bases left in between. Germline loops: CDR1 SGHTA, CDR2 FQGNSA. The full variable domain, completed using reference TRBV7-2 and TRBJ1-2, is GAGVSQSPSNKVTEKGKDVELRCDPISGHTALYWYRQSLGQGLEFLIYFQGNSAPDKSGLPSDRFSAERTGGSVSTLTIQRTQQEDSAVYLCASSRAGNNYGYTFGSGTRLTVV.

On this clone itself: The sample has other DNA sequences that encode this CDR3 too. The chain carries TRBV10-1 and TRBJ1-2, with D perhaps matching TRBD1 (5 bases). The CDR3 totals 13 residues. From germline, CDR1 is WNHNN and CDR2 SYGVQD (reference sequence). Trimming stripped 2 bases from V and 5 bases from J, with 9 bases between. CDR3 sequence: CASSEDSTYGYTF. CDR3 sequence (DNA): TGCGCCAGCAGTGAGGACAGTACGTATGGCTACACCTTC.

The V and J genes are TRBV3-1 (or the pseudogene TRBV3-2) and TRBJ2-3; a possible D gene is TRBD1 (5 bases). In germline, CDR1 is LGHDT, CDR2 YNNKEL (reference sequence). This CDR3 region has 13 residues. Trimming removed 1 base from V and 4 bases from J, with 6 bases in between. Here the CDR3 DNA reads TGTGCCAGCAGCCAAGGGGGCGCAGATACGCAGTATTTT. Its protein is CASSQGGADTQYF.

The chain links TRBV5-1 to TRBJ1-2; D is uncertain. Germline values: CDR1 SGHRS, CDR2 YFSETQ. This CDR3 spans 16 amino acids. V was trimmed by 0 bases and J by 5 bases, leaving 17 bases between them. CDR3 sequence (DNA): TGCGCCAGCAGCTTGGAGAGTCGTGTTCCGGGGTATGGCTACACCTTC. This gives the protein CASSLESRVPGYGYTF.